This T cell receptor (beta chain) was sequenced in a study of radiation and T cells in renal cell carcinoma. Described time point: baseline pretreatment blood. Treatment: 15 Gy SBRT to primary tumor, nephrectomy 4 weeks later. The CDR3 spans 14 residues. V lost 1 base, J lost 3 bases, and 9 bases lay in between. Germline V CDR1 and CDR2: SGDLS, YYNGEE. Clones were read by immunoSEQ multiplex PCR, and TCRdb kept only the in-frame ones, dropping some. This table holds 40,000 to 60,000 clones, roughly 84% found once. This sequence joins TRBV9 and TRBJ2-3; D may be TRBD2 (6 bases). This sequence was found in a woman in her 70s with renal cell carcinoma. Specimen: blood, collected from a patient whose treatment included radiotherapy and nephrectomy. CDR3: CASSVLGGTDTQYF. CDR3 nucleotide sequence: TGTGCCAGCAGCGTATTAGGAGGGACAGATACGCAGTATTTT. Drawing the rest from reference TRBV9 and TRBJ2-3, the complete variable domain is DSGVTQTPKHLITATGQRVTLRCSPRSGDLSVYWYQQSLDQGLQFLIQYYNGEERAKGNILERFSAQQFPDLHSELNLSSLELGDSALYFCASSVLGGTDTQYFGPGTRLTVL.